The TCR beta chain under discussion was sequenced for a study of Ad26.COV2.S vaccination and SARS-CoV-2 variants (dated by TCRdb to about 2021). At the level of the whole study: Vaccine-arm donors came from COV1001, a multicentre, randomized, double-blind, placebo-controlled phase I-IIa trial of Ad26.COV2.S in healthy adults. Ad26.COV2.S was administered intramuscularly at a dose of 5x10^10 or 1x10^11 viral particles, either as one shot or as two shots given 56 days apart. TCRbeta repertoire sequencing was used to assess the specificity and breadth of SARS-CoV-2-reactive T cell receptors after Ad26.COV2.S vaccination. The TCR-sequenced set comprised approximately 32 samples: approximately 19 Ad26.COV2.S vaccine recipients, 5 placebo recipients and 8 SARS-CoV-2 convalescent individuals. Trial participants were randomized into five groups of five: low-dose or high-dose Ad26.COV2.S given once or twice, or placebo on both occasions. Throughout the experiments and outcome assessment, investigators stayed blinded to trial group allocation. Study-level results and caveats: According to the authors, total T cell responses may have been underestimated by the TCR breadth and depth analyses. Non-spike TCR breadth was comparable between vaccine and placebo recipients, consistent with the vaccine containing only spike. The study was not powered for comparison of responses between vaccine doses or regimens. After vaccination, substantial breadth of spike-specific CD8+ and CD4+ T cell responses was reported. Higher spike-specific TCR breadth was observed in Ad26.COV2.S recipients than in placebo recipients (P = 0.0014).

TCRbeta CDR3 regions were sequenced with the immunoSEQ Assay. After extraction, genomic DNA underwent amplification by bias-controlled multiplex PCR, followed by high-throughput sequencing. The paper's data handling went like this. To quantify the absolute abundance of every unique TCRbeta CDR3 region, sequences were collapsed and filtered. Usable DNA was measured by amplifying reference genes present in all nucleated cells, and TCRbeta template counts were normalized to that usable DNA to estimate T cell fraction. Repertoire TCRs were annotated as SARS-CoV-2-specific by exact matching of V gene, CDR3 amino acid sequence and J gene to a known reactive TCR set. The reference SARS-CoV-2 TCR set came from MIRA and was filtered for enrichment in COVID-19-positive ImmuneCODE repertoires, removing public or cross-reactive TCRs. Using the MIRA antigens, annotated TCRs were further analysed by specific ORF or by position within an ORF. Breadth was defined as annotated unique rearrangements over total unique productive rearrangements; depth was the summed frequency of those rearrangements. Two-sided Wilcoxon rank-sum tests were used to compare TCR breadth between groups. TCRdb limited this immuneACCESS table to in-frame rearrangements with V and J called. A share of clones is missing; checked studies link under half to unresolved V genes, and the rest is unexplained. V and J calls plus clone size are reproduced from that table; the DNA served to infer D and trimming. This sample comprises around 400,000 clones, roughly 90% of them detected only once. The top ten constitute about 1.9% of the sample.

The sample's treatment or condition label is to be understood as: around 19 received Ad26.COV2.S at low or high dose, single or two shots; several received placebo; per-sample allocation not given. Repertoires of vaccine and placebo recipients were sequenced from samples collected on day 63 after the first injection. In Cohort 1b, fewer than 30 adults aged 18-55 years were enrolled at a single site in Boston, USA, between 29 July and 7 August 2020. Ad26.COV2.S was a replication-incompetent adenovirus type 26 vector expressing a prefusion-stabilized SARS-CoV-2 spike protein from the original Wuhan strain. V sheds 6 bases and J sheds 6 bases, leaving 10 bases between their ends. The CDR3, cysteine through phenylalanine, is 12 amino acids long. Left in the record is the CDR3 DNA by itself, 36 bases read in frame from the first base. The table lists this clone with a count of one. Its antigen is unknown. Base qualities are missing; no much larger clone stands one base away.

The sample was peripheral blood, taken in a trial of Ad26.COV2.S vaccine versus placebo. The sequence derives from a person between 18 and 65 years old who received the Ad26.COV2.S COVID-19 vaccine or a placebo. The V and J genes are TRBV12-3 or TRBV12-4 and TRBJ2-3; the D gene cannot be named for sure. The CDR3 reads CASSRRPDTQYF. The bases are TGTGCCAGCAGCCGAAGACCCGATACGCAGTATTTT.